These T cell receptor beta chains were read from a single sample in a study of T cell changes during pregnancy in multiple sclerosis. TCRdb's copy holds only in-frame clones and misses some; the assay was immunoSEQ multiplex PCR. The sample consists of around 60,000 clones, over 85% of them appearing once. This material consisted of peripheral blood, taken in the second trimester of pregnancy. These receptors originate from a female donor with multiple sclerosis, enrolled in a pregnancy study. Each CDR3 is given without its conserved first and last residue. Each record gives: J gene, V gene, CDR3 protein.

TRBJ2-5,TRBV7-3,ASSSRPTSGNGETQY
TRBJ2-1,TRBV9,ASSASSGRTYNEQF
TRBJ2-3,TRBV10-2,ASSERRGGSDTQY
TRBJ2-1,TRBV11-3,ASSLRLDSKSYNEQF
TRBJ1-2,TRBV6-1,ASLTGTYGYT
TRBJ2-5,TRBV9,ASSERGTGGQETQY
TRBJ1-1,TRBV30,AWSVPGNMNTEAF
TRBJ1-5,TRBV28,ASSLRGPTINQPQH
TRBJ1-4,TRBV27,ASGTGVREKLF
TRBJ2-5,TRBV4-3,ASSQVWHYQETQY
TRBJ2-3,TRBV27,ASSPNFYRGYVADTQY
TRBJ1-1,TRBV18,ASSPPKGEGTEAF
TRBJ2-3,TRBV5-1,ASSSGTKADTQY
TRBJ1-6,TRBV5-1,ASSWGVRTGGQASPLH
TRBJ2-7,TRBV7-9,ASSLVAGEGEQY
TRBJ2-7,TRBV11-2,ASSLAAGGFNYEQY
TRBJ2-7,TRBV12-5,ASGLRQGTYEQY
TRBJ1-1,TRBV5-1,ASSFRGPGGNTEAF
TRBJ1-5,TRBV4-3,ASSQDRAGHQPQH
TRBJ1-5,TRBV2,ASSEAGFITGNQPQH
TRBJ1-6,TRBV7-2,ASSLVYGSLH
TRBJ2-2,TRBV9,ASSVGSSGRSGELF
TRBJ2-3,TRBV4-1,ASSERTSGSTDTQY
TRBJ2-1,TRBV15,ATSRDYLRASGSVGTYNEQF
TRBJ1-2,TRBV7-9,ASSLAGGKGYT
TRBJ1-2,TRBV7-2,ASSPDGGGSHYGYT
TRBJ1-4,TRBV2,ASGTIWNEKLF
TRBJ1-2,TRBV28,ASSSGQGASGYT
TRBJ1-3,TRBV20-1,SARADRLIY
TRBJ2-7,TRBV5-1,ASSIGTGPLYEQY
TRBJ2-5,TRBV5-4,ASTAGLAGEGGKTQY
TRBJ1-1,TRBV10-1,ASKGQWNTEAF
TRBJ2-1,TRBV5-1,ASSYGLAGPLNNEQF
TRBJ2-7,TRBV7-3,ASSLDPSSASEQY
TRBJ2-5,TRBV6-6,ASSEDRGGGETQY
TRBJ2-5,TRBV2,ASRVGLAGDETQY
TRBJ2-5,TRBV9,ASSVAGGRSQETQY
TRBJ2-1,TRBV14,ASSQGRGAAYNEQF
TRBJ2-3,TRBV5-4,ASSLEGGRTDTQY
TRBJ2-3,TRBV6-4,ASSEGGETDTQY